Given below is one T cell receptor (beta chain) in context. What it recognizes is unknown. Germline V gene sequence: CDR1 LGHDT, CDR2 YNNKEL (reference sequence). V was clipped by 0 bases and J by 5 bases, with 13 bases between them. The length of the CDR3 is 15 residues. Together with a sample-barcoded 5' primer, a J-beta primer mix was included in a second PCR lasting about 6 to 12 cycles. One entry per CDR3 protein, called by TCRdb with MiXCR from the 5' RACE reads. The data hold 1.5 million to 1.8 million distinct CDR3 sequences, with approximately 39% observed a single time. The sample belongs to a study of blood T cells in healthy people across ages. Study results and caveats: Per million T cells, the diversity of TCR beta decreased roughly linearly as age advanced. Unsorted PBMCs ruled out conclusive naive versus antigen-experienced comparison.

Donation came from healthy Caucasian individuals in Russia who were aged about 6 to 95. Total RNA was isolated from each sample in quantities of at least 6 micrograms. Material for sequencing was blood. J is TRBJ1-1 and V is TRBV3-1; D unclear. The receptor's source is a young woman in good health. The CDR3: CASSQERARWTEAFF. In DNA form, the CDR3 reads TGTGCCAGCAGCCAAGAGCGGGCCCGGTGGACTGAAGCTTTCTTT.